Following are 14 T cell receptor beta chains from one sample sequenced in a study of T cell repertoires in cytomegalovirus infection (dated by TCRdb to between 2018 and 2021). The sequencer listed for this sample is Illumina HiSeq 1500. Starting from the raw public reads, TCRdb applied fastp trimming at Q25, assembled clones with MiXCR and retained in-frame beta chains. When rows share a CDR3 protein, they turn into one entry using the most common DNA and genes. The sample table contains some 150,000 distinct CDR3 sequences; only one count was recorded for around 24% of them. The ten most abundant clones make up approximately 11% of the sample. The sample consisted of PBMCs. The receptor set was obtained from a human donor in good health (CMV status not recorded). Some clones in this sample may be carry-over from other donors' samples.

In regard to this clonotype: One junction end does not reproduce the germline sequence, and a read error may be involved. The chain joins TRBV12-3 or TRBV12-4 to TRBJ2-1, with TRBD2 matching 11 bases. The CDR3 covers 13 residues. CDR3 bases: TGTGCCAGCAGCCACAGGGGGATAGCGGGAGGGATCTTC. Its protein product is CASSHRGIAGGIF.

This clonotype was detected only a few times. V and J are TRBV7-2 and TRBJ2-7, with a tentative D call TRBD1 (5 bases). The CDR3 sequence is 16 residues long. Germline V gene sequence: CDR1 SGHTA, CDR2 FQGNSA. V was cut by 1 base and J by 0 bases, with 13 bases left in between. The CDR3 nucleotides are TGTGCCAGCAGCTTAGGTCAGGGATCCGCCTCCTACGAGCAGTACTTC. This translates into CASSLGQGSASYEQYF.

This chain uses TRBV18 with TRBJ2-1; 15 bases are a match to TRBD2. The germline V gene has CDR1 KGHSH and CDR2 LQKENI. Trimming took 3 bases from V and 4 from J; bases not matched to a gene: 4. This CDR3 is built from 17 residues. The CDR3 nucleotides are TGTGCCAGCTCACCCCCGGGACTAGCGGGGGGATACAATGAGCAGTTCTTC. Protein product: CASSPPGLAGGYNEQFF.

This chain links TRBV13 with TRBJ2-7; 9 bases map to TRBD1. The CDR3 contains 18 residues. Germline values: CDR1 PRHDT, CDR2 FYEKMQ (reference sequence). With 4 bases clipped from V and 1 base from J, the junction kept 14 bases outside the gene matches. The DNA for the CDR3 is TGTGCCAGCAGCTCCCGGCGGACCGGGACAGGGTCTTCCTACGAGCAGTACTTC. It encodes CASSSRRTGTGSSYEQYF.

Many counts were recorded for this clonotype. The J gene is TRBJ1-1, the V gene TRBV7-6; no firm D call. Germline loops: CDR1 SGHVS, CDR2 FNYEAQ. This CDR3 contains 13 residues. V lost 3 bases and J lost 6, with 11 bases in between. The CDR3 sequence: CASSFGVTAEAFF. The DNA for the CDR3 is TGTGCCAGCAGCTTTGGGGTTACCGCTGAAGCTTTCTTT.

The sample holds a few counts of this clonotype. The chain couples TRBV20-1 to TRBJ1-1; 7 nucleotides line up with TRBD1. The CDR3 loop spans 18 amino acids. Looked up from germline, CDR1 is DFQATT and CDR2 is SNEGSKA (reference sequence). The junction had 16 bases not matched to a gene; V was cut back by 1 base and J by 2 bases. In nucleotides, the CDR3 is TGCAGTGCTAGAGCGGGTACTTTTCCGGGACAGATAAACACTGAAGCTTTCTTT. Protein: CSARAGTFPGQINTEAFF.

In this sample, this clonotype turned up many times. The chain joins TRBV28 to TRBJ1-5; TRBD1 is a possible D gene (6 bases). V was cut by 5 bases and J by 7 bases, with 21 bases left in between. CDR1 MDHEN and CDR2 SYDVKM come from the germline V gene. This CDR3 is 16 amino acids long. CDR3: CASSVVGAGAGQPQHF. DNA of the CDR3: TGTGCCAGCAGTGTGGTAGGAGCAGGGGCTGGGCAGCCCCAGCATTTT. Full variable domain (missing parts from reference TRBV28 and TRBJ1-5): DVKVTQSSRYLVKRTGEKVFLECVQDMDHENMFWYRQDPGLGLRLIYFSYDVKMKEKGDIPEGYSVSREKKERFSLILESASTNQTSMYLCASSVVGAGAGQPQHFGDGTRLSIL.

The CDR3: CASRTTVGTNTQYF. CDR3 DNA sequence: TGTGCCAGCAGGACTACCGTTGGAACGAATACGCAGTATTTT. The chain couples TRBV6-2 or TRBV6-3 to TRBJ2-3; weak D call: TRBD2 (5 bases). Germline CDR1 reads MNHEY; CDR2 reads SVGEGT. The CDR3 has 14 residues. Trimming left V 6 bases short and J 7 bases short, with 17 bases between.

In its sample, this clonotype was seen a few times. The chain recombines TRBV20-1 with TRBJ2-1; 7 nucleotides agree with TRBD2. J gave up 0 bases and V 3 bases, and 2 bases lay outside the gene matches. CDR1 is DFQATT and CDR2 is SNEGSKA in the germline V gene (reference sequence). The CDR3 is 14 residues long. CDR3 sequence reads: CSASRGGSYNEQFF. CDR3 nucleotides: TGCAGTGCTAGCCGCGGGGGCTCCTACAATGAGCAGTTCTTC.

The sample holds a few counts of this clonotype. The chain is built from TRBV19 and TRBJ2-2; TRBD1 agrees at 8 bases. The germline V gene has CDR1 LNHDA and CDR2 SQIVND (reference sequence). J lost 2 bases, V lost 3 bases, and 11 bases had no gene match. This CDR3 comprises 18 residues. The CDR3 region is CASSMFGQGQTNTGELFF. For the CDR3, the DNA is TGTGCCAGTAGTATGTTCGGACAGGGACAGACAAACACCGGGGAGCTGTTTTTT.

The chain employs TRBV6-1 and TRBJ2-2; D may be TRBD2 (5 bases). V lost 6 bases and J 1 base, leaving 9 bases between the germline ends. Germline V gene sequence: CDR1 MNHNS, CDR2 SASEGT. The CDR3 length is 14 residues. The CDR3 sequence is CASSSGVNTGELFF. The CDR3 nucleotides read TGTGCCAGCAGCTCCGGGGTGAACACCGGGGAGCTGTTTTTT.

Only a few counts were recorded for this clonotype. This chain uses TRBV11-2 with TRBJ1-1, with 12 nucleotides matching TRBD1. Germline V CDR1 and CDR2: SGHAT, FQNNGV. V gave up 0 bases and J gave up 10 bases; unmatched junction bases: 3. The CDR3 extends over 14 amino acids. Here the CDR3 reads CASSLEGQGAPAFF. DNA of the CDR3: TGTGCCAGCAGCTTAGAGGGACAGGGGGCGCCAGCTTTCTTT.

Many counts were recorded for this clonotype. The chain uses TRBV7-2 and TRBJ1-2, with 8 positions matching TRBD1. There are 13 residues in the CDR3. The ends lost 6 bases at V and 3 bases at J; junction bases unmatched: 3. Germline V gene data show CDR1 as SGHTA and CDR2 as FQGNSA. The CDR3 loop reads CASRQDRDYGYTF. The CDR3 DNA is TGTGCCAGCAGACAGGACAGGGACTATGGCTACACCTTC.

With respect to this clonotype: An end of the junction does not agree with germline; a read error may underlie this. This chain connects TRBV5-8 to TRBJ2-3, with TRBD1 matching 8 bases. CDR3 length equals 16 residues. CDR1 is SGHTS, CDR2 YDEGEE, per germline. The CDR3 DNA reads as TGTGCCAGCAGGTTGGGGAGGACAGGGCCCACAGATACGCAGTATTTT. Amino acid sequence: CASRLGRTGPTDTQYF.